This T cell receptor (beta chain) was recorded in a study of PD-1 blockade in classical Hodgkin lymphoma. Indicated time point: newly diagnosed, previously untreated cHL patient sample. Thawed PBMCs underwent magnetic negative selection to yield purified CD4+ T cells. This CDR3 is 15 amino acids long. The V and J ends lost 1 base and 3 bases respectively, with 13 bases between them. Germline-derived CDR1 and CDR2 are SEHNR and FQNEAQ (reference sequence). The data were produced by immunoSEQ multiplex PCR, yet TCRdb's version contains in-frame clones alone and is incomplete. Of approximately 23,000 clones listed, roughly nine tenths are singletons.

Input material: CD4+ T cells from blood. This clonotype was sampled from a human donor with classical Hodgkin lymphoma. The chain carries TRBV7-9 and TRBJ2-7; D assignment may be TRBD1 or TRBD2 (5 bases each). The CDR3 coding sequence is TGTGCCAGCAGCTTAGGTGGGACGAAGAGCTACGAGCAGTACTTC. Translating gives CASSLGGTKSYEQYF.